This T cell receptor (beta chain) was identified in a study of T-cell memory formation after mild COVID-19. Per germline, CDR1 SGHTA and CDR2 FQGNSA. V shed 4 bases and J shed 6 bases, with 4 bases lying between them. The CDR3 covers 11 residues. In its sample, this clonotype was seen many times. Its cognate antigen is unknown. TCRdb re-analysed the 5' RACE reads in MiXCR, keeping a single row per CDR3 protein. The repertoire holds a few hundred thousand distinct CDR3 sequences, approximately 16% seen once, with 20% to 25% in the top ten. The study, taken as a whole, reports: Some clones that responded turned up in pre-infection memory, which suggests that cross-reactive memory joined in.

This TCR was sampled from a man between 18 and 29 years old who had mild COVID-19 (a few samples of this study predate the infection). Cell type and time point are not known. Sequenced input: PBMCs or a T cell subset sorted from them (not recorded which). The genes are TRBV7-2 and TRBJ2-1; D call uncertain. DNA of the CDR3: TGTGCCAGCAGCTCGTCCAATGAGCAGTTCTTC. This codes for CASSSSNEQFF.